This T cell receptor (beta chain) stems from a study of CD8 T cells in ankylosing spondylitis. Findings and caveats of the study: Reactive arthritis synovial fluid and blood previously showed some of these motif variants. Ankylosing spondylitis blood appeared to be characterized by a TCR beta motif of roughly eight highly homologous variants. Matched ankylosing spondylitis synovial fluid reportedly contained a significantly enriched population of disease-linked clones.

CDR3 size: 13 residues. Germline V CDR1 and CDR2: DFQATT, SNEGSKA (reference sequence). The V end lost 3 bases, the J end lost 0 bases, and 9 bases lay between the germline ends. Quantitative 5'-RACE with molecular barcodes was used to make the TCR beta libraries. TCRdb re-analysed the 5' RACE reads in MiXCR, keeping a single row per CDR3 protein. The sample contains around 300,000 distinct CDR3 sequences, more than 9% of which appear only once. This clonotype was recorded many times. Its antigen remains unknown. What was sequenced was blood, either unsorted or a sorted T cell fraction (not recorded which). J is TRBJ2-7 and V is TRBV20-1; D is possibly TRBD1 or TRBD2 (5 bases each). This TCR was recovered from a female donor with ankylosing spondylitis or in good health (not recorded which). The CDR3: CSASPGSSYEQYF. DNA for the CDR3: TGCAGTGCTAGTCCAGGGAGCTCCTACGAGCAGTACTTC.